These T cell receptor beta chains were read from a single sample in a study of Ad26.COV2.S vaccination and SARS-CoV-2 variants. Method: immunoSEQ multiplex PCR; TCRdb's copy keeps in-frame clones and lacks some. The table shows 440,000 or so clones, with 90% occurring only once. Source: peripheral blood, taken in a trial of Ad26.COV2.S vaccine versus placebo. The receptors come from a person between 18 and 60 years old who received the Ad26.COV2.S COVID-19 vaccine or a placebo. Both conserved end residues are part of each CDR3. A D gene is named only where the DNA matches it firmly. Not every row has a clone size; where given, it reads once, few, many or a size class.

v_gene	abundance	j_gene	d_gene	CDR3nt	CDR3aa
TRBV7-8	-	TRBJ2-1	-	TGTGCCAGCAGCCATAGACAGGGTGCTAGCGCGAACAATGAGCAGTTCTTC	CASSHRQGASANNEQFF
TRBV6-2/TRBV6-3	-	TRBJ2-7	TRBD2	TGTGCCAGCAGTACCCTAGCGGGAGTGCACGAGCAGTACTTC	CASSTLAGVHEQYF
TRBV6-5	-	TRBJ1-4	-	TGTGCCAGCAGTTACTCGGGAGGCGCAAGGGAAAAACTGTTTTTT	CASSYSGGAREKLFF
TRBV28	-	TRBJ2-1	-	TGTGCCAGCAGTTTAGGGGTTAGGTACAATGAGCAGTTCTTC	CASSLGVRYNEQFF
TRBV6-1	-	TRBJ2-7	-	TGTGCCAGCAGTGATCTAAGGAACAGCAACTCCTACGAGCAGTACTTC	CASSDLRNSNSYEQYF
TRBV28	-	TRBJ2-5	-	TGTGCCAGCAGCCGAGACCCCTCAACAGCGAAAGAGACCCAGTACTTC	CASSRDPSTAKETQYF
TRBV4-3	-	TRBJ2-5	TRBD1	TGCGCCAGCAGCCAAAGAACAGGGGCGGAGACCCAGTACTTC	CASSQRTGAETQYF
TRBV2	-	TRBJ1-1	-	TGTGCCAGCAGTGCCACCTTGAAAGCCATAACAGGAGGCACTGAAGCTTTCTTT	CASSATLKAITGGTEAFF
TRBV28	-	TRBJ2-1	TRBD2	TGTGCCAGCAGTTTACGGCTAGCGGGAGCCGATGAGCAGTTCTTC	CASSLRLAGADEQFF
TRBV29-1	-	TRBJ2-7	-	TGCAGCGTTGGTGGCCCCTACGAGCAGTACTTC	CSVGGPYEQYF
TRBV29-1	-	TRBJ2-1	-	TGCAGCGTGCTCAGGACCCGACCCTCCTACAATGAGCAGTTCTTC	CSVLRTRPSYNEQFF
TRBV2	-	TRBJ1-4	-	TGTGCCAGCAGTGTGACTGGGGGCGCTAATGAAAAACTGTTTTTT	CASSVTGGANEKLFF
TRBV18	-	TRBJ2-1	TRBD2	TGTGCCAGCTCACCACCACTAGCGGGACCCTACAATGAGCAGTTCTTC	CASSPPLAGPYNEQFF
TRBV10-3	-	TRBJ2-3	-	TGTGCCACGTCAGGGGGGGACACAGATACGCAGTATTTT	CATSGGDTDTQYF
TRBV27	-	TRBJ2-1	TRBD2	TGTGCCAGCAGTCCCTCTAGCGGGAATGAGCAGTTCTTC	CASSPSSGNEQFF
TRBV28	-	TRBJ2-1	-	TGTGCCAGCAGTTTCGCCTGGGGGGTAAACAATGAGCAGTTCTTC	CASSFAWGVNNEQFF
TRBV18	once	TRBJ2-1	TRBD2	TGTGCCAGCTCACCACCAGCGGGGCGGGATGAGCAGTTCTTC	CASSPPAGRDEQFF
TRBV2	-	TRBJ1-5	-	TGTGCCAGCAGTGAAGCGGGGGGCCCTCAGCCCCAGCATTTT	CASSEAGGPQPQHF
TRBV7-9	-	TRBJ2-2	-	TGTGCCAGCAGACGGGCGGAATCAAACACCGGGGAGCTGTTTTTT	CASRRAESNTGELFF
TRBV7-2	-	TRBJ2-5	TRBD2	TGTGCCAGCAGCTTAGTACTAGCGGGAGGTCGGGAGACCCAGTACTTC	CASSLVLAGGRETQYF
TRBV18	-	TRBJ1-4	-	TGTGCCAGCTCACCTTCAAGCGGGAGTTTTAATGAAAAACTGTTTTTT	CASSPSSGSFNEKLFF
TRBV27	-	TRBJ2-1	-	TGTGCCAGCAGTTTAAGCCTAACCTTCACCTACAATGAGCAGTTCTTC	CASSLSLTFTYNEQFF
TRBV7-2	-	TRBJ1-5	-	TGTGCCAGCAGCTTCCAAAACCAGAGGCTGGGCAATCAGCCCCAGCATTTT	CASSFQNQRLGNQPQHF
TRBV9	-	TRBJ2-7	-	TGTGCCAGCAGCGTAGCCGGGAGAGGTTACGAGCAGTACTTC	CASSVAGRGYEQYF
TRBV2	-	TRBJ1-5	-	TGTGCCAGCAGTGTTTATAACAATCAGCCCCAGCATTTT	CASSVYNNQPQHF
TRBV5-1	-	TRBJ1-2	-	TGCGCCAGCAGCTCTGACAGGAATGGCTACACCTTC	CASSSDRNGYTF
TRBV27	few	TRBJ2-7	-	TGTGCCAGCAGTTTCGCTTTTCCAAGGGAGCAGTACTTC	CASSFAFPREQYF
TRBV6-5	-	TRBJ2-7	TRBD2	TGTGCCAGCAGTAAGACAGAGGTAGCGGGAGTCGAGCAGTACTTC	CASSKTEVAGVEQYF
TRBV7-2	-	TRBJ1-1	-	TGTGCCAGCAGCTGGAGGATACAGGGACTAAACACTGAAGCTTTCTTT	CASSWRIQGLNTEAFF
TRBV5-6	-	TRBJ2-5	-	TGTGCCAGCAGCCCCCGGCGGGGAGAGACCCAGTACTTC	CASSPRRGETQYF
TRBV28	-	TRBJ2-7	TRBD2	TGTGCCAGCAGCGAGCGGGGGGTCTCCTACGAGCAGTACTTC	CASSERGVSYEQYF
TRBV28	-	TRBJ2-7	TRBD2	TGTGCCAGCAACCTAGCGGCCAAGCCGTACGAGCAGTACTTC	CASNLAAKPYEQYF
TRBV18	-	TRBJ2-2	-	TGTGCCAGCTCACCGAGTCAGAGCAACACCGGGGAGCTGTTTTTT	CASSPSQSNTGELFF
TRBV7-8	-	TRBJ2-1	-	TGTGCCAGCAGCCGGGGCACCCACAATGAGCAGTTCTTC	CASSRGTHNEQFF
TRBV28	-	TRBJ2-1	TRBD2	TGTGCCAGCAGGTTAGCGGGAGGCGGGGATGAGCAGTTCTTC	CASRLAGGGDEQFF
TRBV5-1	-	TRBJ2-7	-	TGCGCCAGCAGCTTGAACAGGGCATACGAGCAGTACTTC	CASSLNRAYEQYF
TRBV30	-	TRBJ1-3	-	TGTGCCTGGAGAGGGTCGGGGCATGGAAACACCATATATTTT	CAWRGSGHGNTIYF
TRBV28	-	TRBJ2-1	TRBD2	TGTGCCAGCAGTTTTCTTCCTAGCGGGAGAAATAGTTTGGTGGGTGAGCAGTTCTTC	CASSFLPSGRNSLVGEQFF
TRBV28	once	TRBJ1-2	TRBD1	TGTGCCAGCAGTCCCGCCCCCGACAGGGTGGAAGGCTACACCTTC	CASSPAPDRVEGYTF
TRBV11-1	-	TRBJ2-5	-	TGTGCCAGCAGCTTAGCTTCGGAGACCCAGTACTTC	CASSLASETQYF
TRBV28	-	TRBJ1-2	TRBD1	TGTGCCAGCAGTTTGGGACAGTTAGCTAACTATGGCTACACCTTC	CASSLGQLANYGYTF